This T cell receptor beta chain was observed in a study of cytomegalovirus exposure and HLA in healthy donors. Study-wide findings and caveats: The study listed roughly 160 cytomegalovirus-associated TCR beta chains.

The PCR had 60 Vbeta and 13 Jbeta primers. Some clones are missing from TCRdb's copy, which holds only in-frame ones; the method was immunoSEQ multiplex PCR. The sample shows around 120,000 clones, around 84% of them seen only once. With regard to this clone: Its antigen is undetermined.

The TCR comes from a man between 18 and 35 years old in good health and CMV-seronegative. Sequenced sample: PBMCs.

CDR3 nucleotides: TGTGCCAGTAGTCCGCGACAGTTGACCTACGAGCAGTACTTC. It yields the protein CASSPRQLTYEQYF. This chain connects TRBV19 to TRBJ2-7, with a tentative D call TRBD1 (5 bases). The ends were cut back, 5 bases at V and 2 bases at J, with 13 bases in the middle. The germline V gene encodes CDR1 LNHDA and CDR2 SQIVND (reference sequence). This CDR3 region has 14 residues. Full variable domain (missing parts from reference TRBV19 and TRBJ2-7): DGGITQSPKYLFRKEGQNVTLSCEQNLNHDAMYWYRQDPGQGLRLIYYSQIVNDFQKGDIAEGYSVSREKKESFPLTVTSAQKNPTAFYLCASSPRQLTYEQYFGPGTRLTVT.